This T cell receptor beta chain stems from a study of control samples from healthy donors and cancer patients. The CDR3 spans 13 residues. V was shortened by 8 bases and J by 2 bases, with 13 bases between the two germline ends. Germline V gene lookup returns CDR1 WNHNN and CDR2 SYGVQD (reference sequence). The repertoire was sequenced with immunoSEQ multiplex PCR; TCRdb's copy has only in-frame clones and lacks some. The sample comprises 95,000 to 150,000 clones, 85% to 90% of which are singletons, and 9% to 13% rests with the top ten. The sequenced material came from blood. The V call is TRBV10-1, the J call TRBJ2-7; D assignment may be TRBD1 or TRBD2 (7 bases each). This sequence was found in a young man in good health. The CDR3 reads CASGGDSAYEQYF. DNA for the CDR3: TGCGCCAGCGGGGGGGACAGCGCCTACGAGCAGTACTTC.